Listed below are T cell receptor beta chains from one sample, sequenced in a study of shared clonotypes between healthy human individuals. Libraries were prepared by immunoSEQ multiplex PCR; TCRdb keeps only in-frame clonotypes and omits some of them. The table lists approximately 600,000 clones, roughly 95% of them singletons. The source material was naive CD8+ T cells sorted from blood. These receptors all come from a woman in her 30s in good health. Each CDR3 is given with its conserved first and last residue. Each record gives: V gene, J gene, clone size, D gene, CDR3 DNA, CDR3 protein. D genes are given only for firm matches. Some rows have no size entry. The others give once, few or many, or a class for an expanded clone.

V gene: TRBV27; J gene: TRBJ2-7; clone size: NA; D gene: NA; CDR3 DNA: TGTGCCAGCAGTTTTAATCCAGGGACCTACGAGCAGTACTTC; CDR3 protein: CASSFNPGTYEQYF
V gene: TRBV19; J gene: TRBJ1-3; clone size: NA; D gene: TRBD1; CDR3 DNA: TGTGCCAGTAGGCCACCGACAGGGGCTGGAAACACCATATATTTT; CDR3 protein: CASRPPTGAGNTIYF
V gene: TRBV28; J gene: TRBJ2-7; clone size: NA; D gene: NA; CDR3 DNA: TGTGCCAGCAGTTTATCGGGATTGGGGCTTTACGAGCAGTACTTC; CDR3 protein: CASSLSGLGLYEQYF
V gene: TRBV6-5; J gene: TRBJ2-1; clone size: NA; D gene: TRBD2; CDR3 DNA: TGTGCCAGCAGCGACGGACTAGCGGGAAACAATGAGCAGTTCTTC; CDR3 protein: CASSDGLAGNNEQFF
V gene: TRBV28; J gene: TRBJ2-3; clone size: once; D gene: TRBD1; CDR3 DNA: TGTGCCAGCAGTCCTTACGCAGGGGGCGAGGTAGATACGCAGTATTTT; CDR3 protein: CASSPYAGGEVDTQYF
V gene: TRBV11-2; J gene: TRBJ2-7; clone size: NA; D gene: NA; CDR3 DNA: TGTGCCAGCACCCATGCGGGGGAGCAGTACTTC; CDR3 protein: CASTHAGEQYF
V gene: TRBV19; J gene: TRBJ1-1; clone size: NA; D gene: NA; CDR3 DNA: TGTGCCAGTAGTACCCCCCCCCTGGATGAGGCCACTGAAGCTTTCTTT; CDR3 protein: CASSTPPLDEATEAFF
V gene: TRBV7-8; J gene: TRBJ1-1; clone size: NA; D gene: NA; CDR3 DNA: TGTGCCAGCAGCTTAAGTGGCGGGCCTGAAGCTTTCTTT; CDR3 protein: CASSLSGGPEAFF
V gene: TRBV27; J gene: TRBJ2-7; clone size: NA; D gene: NA; CDR3 DNA: TGTGCCAGTAGAAAGGGTGAGGCGAGGGTGACCAACGAGCAGTACTTC; CDR3 protein: CASRKGEARVTNEQYF
V gene: TRBV2; J gene: TRBJ2-7; clone size: NA; D gene: NA; CDR3 DNA: TGTGCCAGCAGTGTCAGGAGGGTCTCCTACGAGCAGTACTTC; CDR3 protein: CASSVRRVSYEQYF
V gene: TRBV5-1; J gene: TRBJ2-2; clone size: NA; D gene: NA; CDR3 DNA: TGCGCCAGCAGCTTGTACGGGGCGAACACCGGGGAGCTGTTTTTT; CDR3 protein: CASSLYGANTGELFF
V gene: TRBV5-1; J gene: TRBJ2-1; clone size: NA; D gene: TRBD2; CDR3 DNA: TGCGCCAGCAGCTTGGCGCTAGCGGGCCCTGTCTCCTACAATGAGCAGTTCTTC; CDR3 protein: CASSLALAGPVSYNEQFF
V gene: TRBV7-9; J gene: TRBJ2-2; clone size: NA; D gene: TRBD1; CDR3 DNA: TGTGCCAGCAGCTCCAAACAGGGGTCCGGGGAGCTGTTTTTT; CDR3 protein: CASSSKQGSGELFF
V gene: TRBV2; J gene: TRBJ1-4; clone size: NA; D gene: TRBD1; CDR3 DNA: TGTGCCATACAGGGGACGGAGTCATCCCCTGAAAAACTGTTTTTT; CDR3 protein: CAIQGTESSPEKLFF
V gene: TRBV19; J gene: TRBJ1-1; clone size: NA; D gene: NA; CDR3 DNA: TGTGCCAGTAGTGTCGGCTTCCCCACTGAAGCTTTCTTT; CDR3 protein: CASSVGFPTEAFF
V gene: TRBV7-6; J gene: TRBJ2-1; clone size: NA; D gene: NA; CDR3 DNA: TGTGCCAGCAGCTTAGGGTCCCCTTCTGAGCAGTTCTTC; CDR3 protein: CASSLGSPSEQFF
V gene: TRBV7-9; J gene: TRBJ2-3; clone size: NA; D gene: TRBD2; CDR3 DNA: TGTGCCAGCAGCTTAGCCGGCGGGAGCCCAGATACGCAGTATTTT; CDR3 protein: CASSLAGGSPDTQYF
V gene: TRBV6-1; J gene: TRBJ2-7; clone size: NA; D gene: TRBD2; CDR3 DNA: TGTGCCAGCAGTGAAATGTCTAGCGGAACCTACGAGCAGTACTTC; CDR3 protein: CASSEMSSGTYEQYF
V gene: TRBV27; J gene: TRBJ2-7; clone size: NA; D gene: TRBD1; CDR3 DNA: TGTGCCAGCAGGTCGACAGGGAACGAGCAGTACTTC; CDR3 protein: CASRSTGNEQYF
V gene: TRBV5-5; J gene: TRBJ1-1; clone size: NA; D gene: NA; CDR3 DNA: TGTGCCAGCAGCTTACATATGGGCCTCCCGAACACTGAAGCTTTCTTT; CDR3 protein: CASSLHMGLPNTEAFF
V gene: TRBV28; J gene: TRBJ2-2; clone size: NA; D gene: NA; CDR3 DNA: TGTGCCAGCACGGAAGGGACTAACACCGGGGAGCTGTTTTTT; CDR3 protein: CASTEGTNTGELFF